Listed below are T cell receptor beta chains from one sample, sequenced in a study of blood T cells in healthy people across ages. TCRdb re-called the 5' RACE reads through MiXCR, storing one row per CDR3 protein. This sample has 790,000 or so distinct CDR3 sequences; around 50% occur once, and the top ten carry roughly 25%. Sequences were obtained from blood. The receptors come from a man between 35 and 55 years old in good health. CDR3s include the opening cysteine and the closing phenylalanine or tryptophan. Fields, in order: V gene, J gene, CDR3 protein.

V: TRBV27
J: TRBJ2-3
CDR3: CASYLTPDTQYF

V: TRBV28
J: TRBJ2-6
CDR3: CASRGYSGANVLTF

V: TRBV10-3
J: .
CDR3: CASRKQGETQYF

V: TRBV2
J: TRBJ1-1
CDR3: CASRTGAPSRVVFF

V: TRBV25-1
J: TRBJ2-7
CDR3: CASSEALGPSYEQYF

V: TRBV20-1
J: TRBJ2-1
CDR3: CSAPAEYNEQFF

V: TRBV7-2
J: TRBJ2-1
CDR3: CASSFDRTGGSNEQFF

V: TRBV3-1
J: TRBJ2-2
CDR3: CASSRKANTGQLFF

V: TRBV15
J: TRBJ1-2
CDR3: CATSRDGTGLYGYTF

V: TRBV20-1
J: TRBJ2-5
CDR3: CSAREWIHGAGEGRMETQYF

V: TRBV4-1
J: .
CDR3: CASSQGGVFPYEQYF

V: TRBV15
J: TRBJ2-5
CDR3: CATSRELYQETQYF

V: TRBV20-1
J: .
CDR3: CSANSLAGVGETQYF

V: TRBV7-9
J: TRBJ2-1
CDR3: CASSSQPGQGRGNEQFF

V: TRBV12-3/TRBV12-4
J: TRBJ2-5
CDR3: CASSPTWARSYAQYF

V: TRBV20-1
J: TRBJ2-3
CDR3: CSAHRDPLGTDTQYF

V: TRBV20-1
J: TRBJ1-2
CDR3: CSAFGTGGSYGYTF

V: TRBV4-2
J: TRBJ2-7
CDR3: CASSQVGVGEQYF

V: TRBV11-2
J: TRBJ2-7
CDR3: CASSPGRDGLLAGAWEQYF

V: TRBV29-1
J: .
CDR3: CSVVLTGKPYEQYF

V: TRBV4-3
J: TRBJ2-1
CDR3: CASSSGLADYNEQFF

V: TRBV7-2
J: TRBJ1-2
CDR3: CASSSGRQANYGYTF

V: TRBV4-3
J: TRBJ2-7
CDR3: CASSQDGGSGDEQYF

V: TRBV2
J: TRBJ2-4
CDR3: CASIGRVWQQYF

V: TRBV27
J: TRBJ2-5
CDR3: CASSSKSPGPLEKETQYF

V: TRBV27
J: TRBJ2-3
CDR3: CTSSLSFGTSGADTQYF

V: TRBV5-1
J: TRBJ2-1
CDR3: CASSFSSGANNEQFF

V: TRBV20-1
J: TRBJ2-1
CDR3: CSAGGLRPEQFF

V: TRBV20-1
J: TRBJ2-7
CDR3: CSARGSTYEQYF

V: TRBV12-3/TRBV12-4
J: .
CDR3: CASSLSGGTQYF